What follows are 20 T cell receptor beta chains derived from one specimen sequenced in a study of blood T cell repertoires in COVID-19. Libraries were prepared by immunoSEQ multiplex PCR; TCRdb keeps only in-frame clonotypes and omits some of them. The sample contains over 200,000 clones, more than 70% of which appear only once. The material sequenced was peripheral blood. The receptors were gathered from a man of 80 years or more with acute or convalescent COVID-19.

This chain links TRBV7-9 with TRBJ2-1; TRBD2 matches 9 bases. After removal of 10 bases from V and 2 bases from J, the junction contained 3 bases not matched to a gene. This CDR3 has 13 residues. Germline CDR1 and CDR2: SEHNR and FQNEAQ (reference sequence). CDR3 sequence (DNA): TGTGCCATAGGACTAGCGACCTACAATGAGCAGTTCTTC. As protein: CAIGLATYNEQFF.

V and J are TRBV19 and TRBJ1-3, with TRBD1 matching over 7 bases. Germline V lookup: CDR1 LNHDA, CDR2 SQIVND (reference sequence). V lost 5 bases to trimming and J lost 0 bases; unmatched junction nucleotides: 7. The CDR3 has 16 amino acids. The CDR3 loop is CASSADRRFSGNTIYF. The DNA for the CDR3 is TGTGCCAGTAGTGCGGACAGGAGATTCTCTGGAAACACCATATATTTT. Supplemented by reference TRBV19 and TRBJ1-3, the full variable domain reads DGGITQSPKYLFRKEGQNVTLSCEQNLNHDAMYWYRQDPGQGLRLIYYSQIVNDFQKGDIAEGYSVSREKKESFPLTVTSAQKNPTAFYLCASSADRRFSGNTIYFGEGSWLTVV.

In its sample, this clone was seen once. The chain links TRBV7-9 to TRBJ2-2; 11 bases align to TRBD1. Losses at the gene ends were 4 bases for V and 4 bases for J; bases not matched to a gene: 8. The CDR3 is 17 amino acids. The germline CDR1 and CDR2 sequences are SEHNR and FQNEAQ (reference sequence). CDR3 DNA sequence: TGTGCCAGCAGCTCTATTTCGGGACAGGGGGGCACCGGGGAGCTGTTTTTT. Translation: CASSSISGQGGTGELFF.

V is TRBV14 and J is TRBJ2-3; D perhaps matches TRBD1 (6 bases). This CDR3 region has 15 residues. Germline V gene lookup returns CDR1 SGHDN and CDR2 FVKESK. Trimming took off 4 bases at V and 2 bases at J, with 13 bases between the two ends. DNA of the CDR3: TGTGCCAGCAGCCCCGGGACATTCAACACAGATACGCAGTATTTT. This codes for CASSPGTFNTDTQYF.

The rearrangement joins TRBV5-1 to TRBJ2-3; 7 bases map to TRBD2. This CDR3 comprises 16 residues. The germline V gene has CDR1 SGHRS and CDR2 YFSETQ. With V trimmed by 8 bases and J by 2 bases, 14 bases remained unmatched. As DNA, the CDR3 is TGCGCCAGTCAACCTTTTGGGGGGAGGGCCACAGATACGCAGTATTTT. Protein sequence: CASQPFGGRATDTQYF.

The CDR3 loop reads CASSPMARGGNGELFF. CDR3 nucleotides: TGTGCCAGTAGTCCCATGGCGCGGGGGGGCAACGGGGAGCTGTTTTTT. V usage is TRBV19 and J usage is TRBJ2-2, with TRBD2 identical over 9 bases. This CDR3 spans 16 amino acids. The V and J ends lost 5 bases and 7 bases, in that order; junction bases with no gene match: 11. Germline CDR1 and CDR2: LNHDA and SQIVND (reference sequence).

The V gene is TRBV28, the J gene TRBJ1-4; D not resolved. The CDR3 length is 15 residues. Trimming took 6 bases from V and 8 from J, leaving 19 bases between them. Germline CDR1 MDHEN, CDR2 SYDVKM. CDR3 loop: CASRHDWAGGEKLFF. The CDR3 DNA is TGTGCCAGCAGGCACGACTGGGCGGGAGGCGAAAAACTGTTTTTT. Supplemented by reference TRBV28 and TRBJ1-4, the full variable domain reads DVKVTQSSRYLVKRTGEKVFLECVQDMDHENMFWYRQDPGLGLRLIYFSYDVKMKEKGDIPEGYSVSREKKERFSLILESASTNQTSMYLCASRHDWAGGEKLFFGSGTQLSVL.

V and J are TRBV6-1 and TRBJ2-7; D call uncertain. Germline lookup yields CDR1 MNHNS and CDR2 SASEGT. The V and J ends lost 3 bases and 3 bases respectively, with 3 bases between them. The CDR3 runs to 11 residues. The CDR3 DNA sequence: TGTGCCAGCAGTGATTACTACGAGCAGTACTTC. It translates to CASSDYYEQYF.

The chain carries TRBV19 and TRBJ1-5; unclear D gene. V was pared by 4 bases and J by 5 bases, with 9 bases between. Germline V gene sequence: CDR1 LNHDA, CDR2 SQIVND (reference sequence). This CDR3 has 13 residues. This CDR3 is CASSNSEDQPQHF. In DNA form, the CDR3 reads TGTGCCAGTAGTAACTCAGAGGATCAGCCCCAGCATTTT.

In its sample, this clone was seen once. The rearrangement joins TRBV11-1 to TRBJ2-1, with 8 nucleotides matching TRBD2. The CDR3 contains 15 residues. Trimming took 5 bases from V and 4 from J; bases not matched to a gene: 7. The germline V gene has CDR1 SGHAT and CDR2 FQDESV (reference sequence). As DNA, the CDR3 is TGTGCCAGCAGCGCCATAGCGGGAAGGTACAATGAGCAGTTCTTC. This gives the protein CASSAIAGRYNEQFF.

The chain carries TRBV6-5 and TRBJ2-2, with D maybe TRBD2 (6 bases). V lost 7 bases, J lost 8 bases, and 17 bases lay in between. CDR3 length equals 14 residues. The germline CDR1 and CDR2 sequences are MNHEY and SVGAGI. The CDR3 DNA sequence: TGTGCCAGCAATAAAAACGGGGGAAGGGGGGAGCTGTTTTTT. It translates to CASNKNGGRGELFF.

This rearrangement joins TRBV5-1 to TRBJ2-3, with TRBD2 matching over 12 bases. Germline CDR1 is SGHRS and CDR2 is YFSETQ. The CDR3 runs 17 residues. Germline trimming cut 4 bases from V and 2 bases from J; bases unmatched to any gene: 8. The CDR3, as DNA: TGCGCCAGCAGCCCAATGACTAGCGGGGGCCTCACAGATACGCAGTATTTT. The encoded protein is CASSPMTSGGLTDTQYF.

The J gene is TRBJ2-5, the V gene TRBV11-1, with 12 bases identical to TRBD2. The ends lost 1 base at V and 4 bases at J; junction bases unmatched: 1. Per germline, CDR1 SGHAT and CDR2 FQDESV (reference sequence). The CDR3 runs 15 residues. CDR3 sequence (DNA): TGTGCCAGCAGCTTAGAGGGACTAGCGGGAGAGACCCAGTACTTC. Translating it yields CASSLEGLAGETQYF.

A word on this clone: The same CDR3 arises from other DNA sequences in this sample as well. This rearrangement joins TRBV18 to TRBJ2-3; 13 bases fit TRBD2. Germline lookup yields CDR1 KGHSH and CDR2 LQKENI. The junction had 4 bases not matched to a gene; V was cut back by 6 bases and J by 1 base. CDR3 length: 16 residues. This chain's CDR3 is CASSSGLAGGTDTQYF. For the CDR3, the DNA is TGTGCCAGCTCCTCCGGACTAGCGGGGGGCACAGATACGCAGTATTTT.

This chain uses TRBV6-5 with TRBJ1-2, with D tentatively TRBD1 (5 bases). Germline V gene lookup returns CDR1 MNHEY and CDR2 SVGAGI. CDR3 length: 14 residues. V dropped 2 bases and J dropped 5 bases, with 12 bases sitting between them. The CDR3 loop is CASSYDREGYGYTF. The CDR3 DNA sequence: TGTGCCAGCAGTTACGACAGAGAAGGGTATGGCTACACCTTC.

This rearrangement joins TRBV5-4 to TRBJ1-2; D might be TRBD1 (5 bases). V shed 0 bases and J shed 8 bases, with 20 bases lying between them. Germline V gene lookup returns CDR1 SGHNT and CDR2 YYREEE (reference sequence). This CDR3 comprises 16 residues. The CDR3 coding sequence is TGTGCCAGCAGCTTGGAGGCGGCAGGACTTCGGGGGGGCTACACCTTC. It encodes CASSLEAAGLRGGYTF.

This clone was picked up a small number of times. The chain uses TRBV28 and TRBJ1-6; 7 bases match TRBD1. Germline CDR1 reads MDHEN; CDR2 reads SYDVKM. The CDR3 runs to 14 residues. V lost 6 bases and J lost 7; bases outside the gene matches: 6. CDR3: CASSSGQTNSPLHF. In DNA, the CDR3 is TGTGCCAGCAGCTCGGGACAGACCAATTCACCCCTCCACTTT.

The chain uses TRBV5-1 and TRBJ2-3, with TRBD2 as a possible D gene (6 bases). Germline V gene data show CDR1 as SGHRS and CDR2 as YFSETQ. Trimming took off 1 base at V and 0 bases at J, with 15 bases between the two ends. The length of the CDR3 is 17 residues. The CDR3 DNA sequence: TGCGCCAGCAGCTTGTGGGGGGAGGAGACTAGCACAGATACGCAGTATTTT. This codes for CASSLWGEETSTDTQYF.

The rearrangement links TRBV7-8 to TRBJ2-7; 11 bases are shared with TRBD1. Germline CDR1 is SGHVS and CDR2 is FQNEAQ. This CDR3 has 15 residues. The junction had 9 bases not matched to a gene; V was cut back by 5 bases and J by 6 bases. CDR3 nucleotides: TGTGCCAGCAGCGGGACCGGGACAGGGGGGCGCGAGCAGTACTTC. Translating gives CASSGTGTGGREQYF.

For the CDR3, the DNA is TGTGCCAGCAGTGGGGTTACAGGGATCCCAATCAATGGCTACACCTTC. The encoded protein is CASSGVTGIPINGYTF. The rearrangement joins TRBV6-1 to TRBJ1-2; tentative D call: TRBD1 (6 bases). Trimming left V 4 bases short and J 6 bases short, with 21 bases between. This CDR3 has 16 amino acids. Germline loops: CDR1 MNHNS, CDR2 SASEGT.